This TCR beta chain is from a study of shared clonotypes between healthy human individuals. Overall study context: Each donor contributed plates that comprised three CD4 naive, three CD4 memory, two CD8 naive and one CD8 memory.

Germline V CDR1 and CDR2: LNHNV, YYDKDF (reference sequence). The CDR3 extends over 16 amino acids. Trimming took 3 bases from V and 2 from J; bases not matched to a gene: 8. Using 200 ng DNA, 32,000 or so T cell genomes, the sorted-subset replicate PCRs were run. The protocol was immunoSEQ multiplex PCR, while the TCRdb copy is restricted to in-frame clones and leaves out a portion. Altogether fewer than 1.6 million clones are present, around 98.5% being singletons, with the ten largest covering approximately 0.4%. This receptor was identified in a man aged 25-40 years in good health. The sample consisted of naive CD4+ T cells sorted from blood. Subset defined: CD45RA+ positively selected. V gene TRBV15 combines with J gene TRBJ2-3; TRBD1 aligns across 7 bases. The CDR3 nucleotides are TGTGCCACCAGCAGTAACCGGGACAGAATCACAGATACGCAGTATTTT. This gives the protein CATSSNRDRITDTQYF.